This passage covers 5 T cell receptor beta chains from one sample sequenced in a study of CD8 T cells in ankylosing spondylitis. Antigens of these TCRs are unknown. One entry per CDR3 protein, called by TCRdb with MiXCR from the 5' RACE reads. The top ten clones hold approximately 30% of a sample with roughly 90,000 distinct CDR3 sequences, roughly 9% of them seen once. Study-level findings and limits: What seemed typical of ankylosing spondylitis blood was a TCR beta motif built from several highly homologous variants.

The sample consisted of blood, either unsorted or a sorted T cell fraction (not recorded which). These receptors were collected from a male donor with ankylosing spondylitis.

V gene TRBV7-2 combines with J gene TRBJ1-1; TRBD1 might be the D (5 bases). Trimming cost V 2 bases and J 5 bases, with 12 bases left between them. Germline CDR1 reads SGHTA; CDR2 reads FQGNSA. This CDR3 contains 14 residues. DNA for the CDR3: TGTGCCAGCAGCTTACACGGGGGGTATACTGAAGCTTTCTTT. Translated: CASSLHGGYTEAFF.

In its sample, this clonotype was seen many times. The chain joins TRBV10-3 to TRBJ2-3; 8 bases agree with TRBD2. The germline CDR1 and CDR2 sequences are ENHRY and SYGVKD. The CDR3 runs to 17 residues. V was pared by 2 bases and J by 0 bases, with 7 bases of the junction left unmatched. CDR3 region: CAISEALAGLSTDTQYF. CDR3 DNA sequence: TGTGCCATCAGTGAGGCTCTAGCGGGCCTTAGCACAGATACGCAGTATTTT.

Note on this clonotype: One junction end disagrees with the germline gene, perhaps due to a read error. V usage is TRBV19 and J usage is TRBJ2-3; a weak D match, TRBD2 (6 bases). CDR3 length equals 15 residues. CDR1 LNHDA and CDR2 SQIVND come from the germline V gene (reference sequence). This chain's CDR3 is CASSKPIGGTDTQYF. As DNA, the CDR3 is TGTGCCAGCAGTAAACCGATCGGGGGTACAGATACGCAGTATTTT.

J is TRBJ2-3 and V is TRBV12-3 or TRBV12-4; 7 positions agree with TRBD2. J gave up 0 bases and V 4 bases, and 7 bases lay outside the gene matches. CDR3 length: 16 amino acids. The CDR3, as DNA: TGTGCCAGCAGTTCTGGACTAGTCGCTAGCACAGATACGCAGTATTTT. Translation: CASSSGLVASTDTQYF.

The gene calls are TRBV12-3 or TRBV12-4 and TRBJ2-2; 7 bases line up with TRBD2. V gave up 4 bases and J gave up 1 base; unmatched junction bases: 6. This CDR3 has 16 residues. CDR3 amino acids: CASSSLAGLNTGELFF. In DNA, the CDR3 is TGTGCCAGCAGTTCCTTAGCGGGTTTGAACACCGGGGAGCTGTTTTTT.